Presented here are 21 T cell receptor beta chains from one specimen sequenced in a study of blood T cell repertoires in COVID-19. Sequencing used immunoSEQ multiplex PCR; TCRdb keeps in-frame clones, though not all of them. The table has approximately 200,000 clones, 82% seen once. Source material: peripheral blood. These receptors were collected from a human donor with acute or convalescent COVID-19. The donor label of this sample is uncertain.

V usage is TRBV19 and J usage is TRBJ2-1, with 9 bases identical to TRBD2. Per the germline V gene, CDR1 is LNHDA and CDR2 is SQIVND (reference sequence). The CDR3 is made up of 15 amino acids. V lost 3 bases and J lost 10; bases outside the gene matches: 10. CDR3 protein: CASSILGLAPREQFF. The CDR3 nucleotides read TGTGCCAGTAGTATCCTGGGACTAGCACCCCGGGAGCAGTTCTTC. Full variable domain (missing parts from reference TRBV19 and TRBJ2-1): DGGITQSPKYLFRKEGQNVTLSCEQNLNHDAMYWYRQDPGQGLRLIYYSQIVNDFQKGDIAEGYSVSREKKESFPLTVTSAQKNPTAFYLCASSILGLAPREQFFGPGTRLTVL.

The chain uses TRBV30 and TRBJ1-1; 7 nucleotides line up with TRBD1. Germline lookup yields CDR1 GTSNPN and CDR2 SVGIG (reference sequence). Trimming at V came to 0 bases and at J to 0 bases, leaving 7 bases not matched to a gene. This CDR3 is built from 16 residues. CDR3 region: CAWSVARGRMNTEAFF. CDR3 sequence (DNA): TGTGCCTGGAGTGTAGCTAGGGGGCGGATGAACACTGAAGCTTTCTTT. Full variable domain (rest looked up from reference TRBV30 and TRBJ1-1): SQTIHQWPATLVQPVGSPLSLECTVEGTSNPNLYWYRQAAGRGLQLLFYSVGIGQISSEVPQNLSASRPQDRQFILSSKKLLLSDSGFYLCAWSVARGRMNTEAFFGQGTRLTVV.

V gene TRBV19 combines with J gene TRBJ2-2; no reliable D call. This CDR3 is built from 14 residues. Germline CDR1 LNHDA, CDR2 SQIVND (reference sequence). The V end lost 3 bases, the J end lost 3 bases, and 8 bases lay between the germline ends. DNA of the CDR3: TGTGCCAGTAGTATTAGCCAGCACACCGGGGAGCTGTTTTTT. As protein: CASSISQHTGELFF.

This chain's CDR3 is CASRHLRGSSYNEQFF. In nucleotides, the CDR3 is TGTGCCAGTAGGCACCTCCGGGGAAGCTCCTACAATGAGCAGTTCTTC. J is TRBJ2-1 and V is TRBV19, with D possibly TRBD2 on 5 matching bases. CDR1 LNHDA and CDR2 SQIVND come from the germline V gene (reference sequence). The CDR3 totals 16 residues. V was pared by 6 bases and J by 0 bases, with 15 bases between.

V usage is TRBV3-1 (or the pseudogene TRBV3-2) and J usage is TRBJ2-2; 11 nucleotides align to TRBD2. The ends lost 4 bases at V and 6 bases at J; junction bases unmatched: 4. The germline V gene has CDR1 LGHDT and CDR2 YNNKEL (reference sequence). The CDR3 consists of 15 residues. The CDR3 DNA reads TGTGCCAGCAGCCTAGCGGGAGGGGGCTCCGGGGAGCTGTTTTTT. It encodes CASSLAGGGSGELFF.

The rearrangement uses TRBV3-1 (or the pseudogene TRBV3-2) and TRBJ1-1, with D uncertain. CDR3 size: 14 residues. The germline CDR1 and CDR2 sequences are LGHDT and YNNKEL (reference sequence). V lost 1 base and J lost 0, with 6 bases in between. CDR3 DNA: TGTGCCAGCAGCCAAGCACGCGTGAACACTGAAGCTTTCTTT. Translation: CASSQARVNTEAFF.

The V call is TRBV19, the J call TRBJ1-5; D is unclear. Germline CDR1 LNHDA, CDR2 SQIVND (reference sequence). V dropped 7 bases and J dropped 6 bases, with 16 bases sitting between them. The CDR3 extends over 14 amino acids. CDR3 sequence: CASTILGGFQPQHF. The CDR3 bases are TGTGCCAGTACCATCCTCGGAGGGTTTCAGCCCCAGCATTTT.

This clone turned up a few times. The V call is TRBV28, the J call TRBJ2-2; a possible D gene is TRBD1 (5 bases). This CDR3 region has 13 residues. Per the germline V gene, CDR1 is MDHEN and CDR2 is SYDVKM. The CDR3 spells CAIKRGNTGELFF. The DNA for the CDR3 is TGTGCTATCAAAAGGGGGAACACCGGGGAGCTGTTTTTT.

The V and J genes are TRBV19 and TRBJ1-6; 8 bases are a match to TRBD1. The CDR3 covers 14 residues. Germline lookup yields CDR1 LNHDA and CDR2 SQIVND (reference sequence). Trimming took 5 bases from V and 7 from J; bases not matched to a gene: 4. For the CDR3, the DNA is TGTGCCAGTAGTGACAGGGGATACAATTCACCCCTCCACTTT. Its translation: CASSDRGYNSPLHF. Full variable domain (rest looked up from reference TRBV19 and TRBJ1-6): DGGITQSPKYLFRKEGQNVTLSCEQNLNHDAMYWYRQDPGQGLRLIYYSQIVNDFQKGDIAEGYSVSREKKESFPLTVTSAQKNPTAFYLCASSDRGYNSPLHFGNGTRLTVT.

The chain uses TRBV5-1 and TRBJ2-1, with 9 bases fitting TRBD1. Germline CDR1 and CDR2: SGHRS and YFSETQ. This CDR3 comprises 15 residues. V lost 2 bases and J lost 6; bases outside the gene matches: 6. The CDR3 loop is CASSFSGTGSNEQFF. Here the CDR3 DNA reads TGCGCCAGCAGCTTTTCCGGGACAGGGTCCAATGAGCAGTTCTTC. Complete variable domain (other parts from reference TRBV5-1 and TRBJ2-1): KAGVTQTPRYLIKTRGQQVTLSCSPISGHRSVSWYQQTPGQGLQFLFEYFSETQRNKGNFPGRFSGRQFSNSRSEMNVSTLELGDSALYLCASSFSGTGSNEQFFGPGTRLTVL.

The rearrangement joins TRBV6-5 to TRBJ2-7; tentative D call: TRBD2 (5 bases). V dropped 6 bases and J dropped 6 bases, with 21 bases sitting between them. Germline V gene lookup returns CDR1 MNHEY and CDR2 SVGAGI. This CDR3 contains 15 residues. The CDR3 here is CASSSLGRTWFEQYF. CDR3 bases: TGTGCCAGCAGCTCCCTTGGGAGAACCTGGTTCGAGCAGTACTTC.

V usage is TRBV19 and J usage is TRBJ1-1; possible D gene TRBD1, 5 bases. V dropped 5 bases and J dropped 3 bases, with 10 bases sitting between them. From germline, CDR1 is LNHDA and CDR2 SQIVND (reference sequence). This CDR3 spans 13 amino acids. The CDR3 bases are TGTGCCAGTAGTCTACGACAGCACACTGAAGCTTTCTTT. It specifies CASSLRQHTEAFF.

The V call is TRBV7-3, the J call TRBJ2-7; possibly TRBD1 for D (5 bases). Germline CDR1 SGHTA, CDR2 FQGTGA. Trimming took off 1 base at V and 5 bases at J, with 15 bases between the two ends. The CDR3 runs to 15 residues. The CDR3 here is CASSLNGQGFDEQYF. The CDR3 bases are TGTGCCAGCAGCTTAAATGGTCAGGGTTTCGACGAGCAGTACTTC.

This chain connects TRBV9 to TRBJ1-4; 8 bases agree with TRBD1. The CDR3 is made up of 13 amino acids. Germline V gene sequence: CDR1 SGDLS, CDR2 YYNGEE. Trimming cost V 0 bases and J 10 bases; bases outside gene matches: 2. CDR3: CASSVATGGKLFF. Written as DNA, the CDR3 is TGTGCCAGCAGCGTAGCAACAGGGGGAAAACTGTTTTTT.

This chain connects TRBV4-2 to TRBJ2-3, with 11 positions matching TRBD2. Trimming at V came to 4 bases and at J to 4 bases, leaving 16 bases not matched to a gene. Germline V gene lookup returns CDR1 LGHNA and CDR2 YNFKEQ. This CDR3 contains 19 residues. This CDR3 reads CASSRTASGRRLASDTQYF. For the CDR3, the DNA is TGTGCCAGCAGCCGGACGGCTAGCGGGAGGCGTTTAGCGTCAGATACGCAGTATTTT.

The chain combines TRBV13 with TRBJ2-7; D unresolved. V lost 2 bases to trimming and J lost 6 bases, with 8 bases between them. This CDR3 has 12 amino acids. The V gene's germline CDR1 is PRHDT and CDR2 FYEKMQ (reference sequence). The chain's CDR3 is CASSLILSEQYF. In nucleotides, the CDR3 is TGTGCCAGCAGCTTAATCCTGAGCGAGCAGTACTTC.

The rearrangement joins TRBV13 to TRBJ1-1; no firm D call. Germline-derived CDR1 and CDR2 are PRHDT and FYEKMQ (reference sequence). This CDR3 spans 11 amino acids. Trimming took off 7 bases at V and 3 bases at J, with 6 bases between the two ends. The CDR3 DNA sequence: TGTGCCAGCACCCTCCACACTGAAGCTTTCTTT. This sequence encodes CASTLHTEAFF.

This rearrangement joins TRBV7-9 to TRBJ2-3, with D perhaps matching TRBD2 (6 bases). Trimming removed 1 base from V and 0 bases from J, with 11 bases in between. This CDR3 is built from 16 residues. Germline V lookup: CDR1 SEHNR, CDR2 FQNEAQ (reference sequence). Here the CDR3 reads CASSLDGGLSTDTQYF. In DNA, the CDR3 is TGTGCCAGCAGCTTAGATGGAGGGCTTAGCACAGATACGCAGTATTTT.

As to this clone: In the same sample, other DNA sequences code for this CDR3. The chain has TRBV9 and TRBJ2-3; D may be TRBD2 (7 bases). CDR3 length: 15 amino acids. Germline V gives CDR1 SGDLS, CDR2 YYNGEE. The V gene lost 2 bases and the J gene lost 2 bases, with 12 bases spanning the gap. CDR3 coding DNA: TGTGCCAGCAGCGTTGTCGCGGGGGCCACAGATACGCAGTATTTT. It translates to CASSVVAGATDTQYF. Full variable domain (rest looked up from reference TRBV9 and TRBJ2-3): DSGVTQTPKHLITATGQRVTLRCSPRSGDLSVYWYQQSLDQGLQFLIQYYNGEERAKGNILERFSAQQFPDLHSELNLSSLELGDSALYFCASSVVAGATDTQYFGPGTRLTVL.

This chain connects TRBV27 to TRBJ2-7, with 12 nucleotides matching TRBD2. In germline, CDR1 is MNHEY, CDR2 SMNVEV (reference sequence). The CDR3 is 16 residues long. The V and J ends lost 4 bases and 3 bases, in that order; junction bases with no gene match: 7. The CDR3 is CASSSSLAGGNYEQYF. The CDR3 DNA is TGTGCCAGCAGTTCCTCTCTAGCGGGAGGGAACTACGAGCAGTACTTC.

V and J are TRBV30 and TRBJ1-2, with D unresolved. This CDR3 is 16 amino acids long. The germline CDR1 and CDR2 sequences are GTSNPN and SVGIG (reference sequence). Trimming pared 3 bases from V and 0 bases from J, leaving 17 bases between. The CDR3 protein is CAWRPAGKTSNYGYTF. CDR3 in DNA: TGTGCCTGGAGACCAGCCGGGAAAACATCTAACTATGGCTACACCTTC.